This passage covers 32 T cell receptor beta chains from one sample sequenced in a study of response to subunit inactivated influenza vaccine. MiXCR, run by TCRdb on the RT-PCR reads, gives a single entry per CDR3 protein. The sample has roughly 780,000 distinct CDR3 sequences, under 20% seen once. Sequenced material: PBMCs from blood, taken about 5 days after vaccination. These receptors were taken from a man between 45 and 60 years old who received an inactivated influenza vaccine.

This clonotype was counted only a few times. V gene TRBV4-3 combines with J gene TRBJ2-7, with a tentative D call TRBD2 (7 bases). The CDR3 is made up of 17 amino acids. Trimming took off 0 bases at V and 0 bases at J, with 15 bases between the two ends. The V gene's germline CDR1 is LGHNA and CDR2 YSLEER. The CDR3 reads CASSQEAGAVGSYEQYF. CDR3 coding DNA: TGCGCCAGCAGCCAAGAGGCGGGGGCTGTTGGCTCCTACGAGCAGTACTTC.

This chain connects TRBV19 to TRBJ2-7; D gene uncertain. This CDR3 has 14 amino acids. In germline, CDR1 is LNHDA, CDR2 SQIVND (reference sequence). V lost 3 bases, J lost 1 base, and 10 bases lay in between. Written as DNA, the CDR3 is TGTGCCAGTAGTATCGCTCACGGTTCCTACGAGCAGTACTTC. It translates to CASSIAHGSYEQYF.

The chain employs TRBV18 and TRBJ2-7; no definite D call. This CDR3 region has 20 residues. The germline CDR1 and CDR2 sequences are KGHSH and LQKENI. V lost 4 bases and J 3 bases, leaving 31 bases between the germline ends. CDR3 region: CASSLRAGPRTTSSIYEQYF. CDR3 coding DNA: TGTGCCAGCTCACTACGGGCCGGGCCAAGAACTACGAGCTCAATCTACGAGCAGTACTTC.

This chain joins TRBV9 and TRBJ2-7; 8 bases are a match to TRBD2. The germline V gene encodes CDR1 SGDLS and CDR2 YYNGEE. The J segment lost 0 bases and the V segment lost 3 bases, leaving 2 bases of the junction unmatched. This CDR3 has 14 residues. Here the CDR3 DNA reads TGTGCCAGCAGCGAGCGGGAGCACTCCTACGAGCAGTACTTC. This encodes CASSEREHSYEQYF.

V usage is TRBV7-3 and J usage is TRBJ2-1; TRBD1 is a possible D gene (5 bases). Germline CDR1 and CDR2: SGHTA and FQGTGA. The CDR3 loop spans 13 amino acids. Trimming cost V 5 bases and J 5 bases, with 10 bases left between them. CDR3 protein: CASSLKGNNEQFF. Written as DNA, the CDR3 is TGTGCCAGCAGCCTTAAGGGGAACAATGAGCAGTTCTTC.

This clonotype was detected a few times. The V gene is TRBV7-6, the J gene TRBJ2-1; 8 bases align to TRBD2. The CDR3 loop spans 16 amino acids. The V gene's germline CDR1 is SGHVS and CDR2 FNYEAQ. Trimming cost V 1 base and J 8 bases; bases outside gene matches: 10. CDR3 residues: CASSLVFGTSVHEQFF. The DNA for the CDR3 is TGTGCCAGCAGCTTAGTTTTCGGGACTAGTGTCCATGAGCAGTTCTTC.

This clonotype was detected a few times. V usage is TRBV12-3 or TRBV12-4 and J usage is TRBJ2-7; weak D call: TRBD2 (6 bases). This CDR3 comprises 13 residues. V lost 0 bases and J 6 bases, leaving 9 bases between the germline ends. The CDR3: CASSLAGGAEQYF. CDR3 in DNA: TGTGCCAGCAGTTTAGCGGGAGGAGCCGAGCAGTACTTC.

The rearrangement links TRBV7-2 to TRBJ2-5, with TRBD2 matching over 9 bases. The CDR3 runs to 15 residues. V lost 5 bases and J lost 5; bases outside the gene matches: 9. CDR1 and CDR2 from the germline V gene are SGHTA and FQGNSA. The CDR3 spells CASSRTLAGLETQYF. The CDR3 DNA sequence: TGTGCCAGCAGCCGTACTCTAGCGGGGCTTGAGACCCAGTACTTC.

This clonotype came up a few times. The gene calls are TRBV20-1 and TRBJ1-1; D unclear. Between the trimmed V and J ends, which lost 5 bases and 0 bases, there was a span of 10 bases. Looked up from germline, CDR1 is DFQATT and CDR2 is SNEGSKA (reference sequence). This CDR3 is 13 amino acids long. The CDR3 is CSAEDSMNTEAFF. The CDR3 DNA reads TGCAGTGCTGAGGACTCGATGAACACTGAAGCTTTCTTT.

This clonotype showed up just a few times. This chain uses TRBV12-3 or TRBV12-4 with TRBJ2-3, with 8 bases matching TRBD1. The CDR3 totals 15 residues. V was clipped by 6 bases and J by 2 bases; unmatched bases: 7. The CDR3 sequence is CASRETGGTTDTQYF. DNA for the CDR3: TGTGCCAGCAGGGAAACAGGGGGTACCACAGATACGCAGTATTTT.

This clonotype was seen a few times. The chain combines TRBV5-6 with TRBJ2-5, with TRBD1 matching over 7 bases. Germline CDR1 SGHDT, CDR2 YYEEEE. V lost 0 bases to trimming and J lost 5 bases; unmatched junction nucleotides: 7. The CDR3 length is 15 residues. CDR3 region: CASSLAQGVVETQYF. CDR3 bases: TGTGCCAGCAGCTTGGCTCAGGGGGTGGTGGAGACCCAGTACTTC.

The chain joins TRBV12-3 or TRBV12-4 to TRBJ2-1; 11 bases map to TRBD2. V shed 6 bases and J 8 bases; nucleotides not matched to a gene: 12. The CDR3 length is 16 residues. For the CDR3, the DNA is TGTGCCAGCAGACCCTCAACTAGCGGGAGTGGCGATGAGCAGTTCTTC. Protein: CASRPSTSGSGDEQFF.

The chain is built from TRBV24-1 and TRBJ2-3, with D possibly being TRBD1 (5 bases). The CDR3 is 15 amino acids. CDR1 and CDR2 (germline): KGHDR, SFDVKD. V dropped 7 bases and J dropped 4 bases, with 17 bases sitting between them. The CDR3 nucleotides are TGTGCCACCAGCGGCGCCTCGGACACCTCAGATACGCAGTATTTT. Translation: CATSGASDTSDTQYF.

Only a few counts were recorded for this clonotype. The V call is TRBV7-9, the J call TRBJ2-3; 8 bases agree with TRBD2. CDR1 is SEHNR and CDR2 is FQNEAQ in the germline V gene (reference sequence). V lost 1 base and J lost 4; bases outside the gene matches: 4. CDR3 length equals 15 residues. CDR3 DNA: TGTGCCAGCAGCTTAGAGCGGGAGATCGCAGATACGCAGTATTTT. This gives the protein CASSLEREIADTQYF. Looking up the rest from reference TRBV7-9 and TRBJ2-3 gives the full variable domain: DTGVSQNPRHKITKRGQNVTFRCDPISEHNRLYWYRQTLGQGPEFLTYFQNEAQLEKSRLLSDRFSAERPKGSFSTLEIQRTEQGDSAMYLCASSLEREIADTQYFGPGTRLTVL.

The chain joins TRBV20-1 to TRBJ2-1, with TRBD2 matching over 13 bases. Looked up from germline, CDR1 is DFQATT and CDR2 is SNEGSKA (reference sequence). The CDR3 sequence is 13 residues long. V lost 3 bases and J lost 14; bases outside the gene matches: 7. CDR3 protein: CSASTSGRASEFF. The CDR3 DNA reads TGCAGTGCTAGTACTAGCGGGAGGGCCTCAGAGTTCTTC.

In its sample, this clonotype was seen a few times. The V and J genes are TRBV30 and TRBJ2-7, with 10 bases fitting TRBD2. V lost 6 bases to trimming and J lost 3 bases; unmatched junction nucleotides: 14. In germline, CDR1 is GTSNPN, CDR2 SVGIG (reference sequence). The CDR3 spans 16 residues. CDR3 sequence (DNA): TGTGCCTGTGGAGGACTAGCGGCCACAACTCACTACGAGCAGTACTTC. It translates to CACGGLAATTHYEQYF.

Only a few counts were recorded for this clonotype. The chain couples TRBV11-2 to TRBJ2-7, with TRBD2 identical over 8 bases. V was clipped by 6 bases and J by 6 bases; unmatched bases: 16. The germline V gene encodes CDR1 SGHAT and CDR2 FQNNGV. The CDR3 runs to 16 residues. CDR3 sequence: CASRPSITGGPGEQYF. Written as DNA, the CDR3 is TGTGCCAGCAGACCTTCCATTACGGGAGGGCCGGGCGAGCAGTACTTC.

This rearrangement joins TRBV5-6 to TRBJ1-2; the D gene is possibly TRBD1 (5 bases). The CDR3 is made up of 14 amino acids. Trimming left V 1 base short and J 4 bases short, with 11 bases between. Germline V gene sequence: CDR1 SGHDT, CDR2 YYEEEE. In DNA form, the CDR3 reads TGTGCCAGCAGCTTGCCGACAGAAGTCTATGGCTACACCTTC. Residues: CASSLPTEVYGYTF. Combining the CDR3 with reference TRBV5-6 and TRBJ1-2 gives the whole variable domain DAGVTQSPTHLIKTRGQQVTLRCSPKSGHDTVSWYQQALGQGPQFIFQYYEEEERQRGNFPDRFSGHQFPNYSSELNVNALLLGDSALYLCASSLPTEVYGYTFGSGTRLTVV.

The chain couples TRBV20-1 to TRBJ2-5; D possibly corresponds to TRBD1 (5 bases). V was cut by 5 bases and J by 0 bases, with 16 bases left in between. The CDR3 sequence is 15 residues long. Germline assignment: CDR1 DFQATT and CDR2 SNEGSKA (reference sequence). The CDR3: CSALGHRPDQETQYF. In nucleotides, the CDR3 is TGCAGTGCTTTGGGGCACAGGCCCGACCAAGAGACCCAGTACTTC.

The chain carries TRBV7-3 and TRBJ2-3, with unresolved D. V dropped 0 bases and J dropped 3 bases, with 10 bases sitting between them. The CDR3 consists of 15 residues. Germline CDR1 and CDR2: SGHTA and FQGTGA. CDR3 residues: CASSLTLVRTDTQYF. As DNA, the CDR3 is TGTGCCAGCAGCTTAACGTTAGTCCGAACAGATACGCAGTATTTT.

The V call is TRBV28, the J call TRBJ2-1; the D gene is possibly TRBD1 (6 bases). This CDR3 has 13 residues. The ends were cut back, 6 bases at V and 9 bases at J, with 15 bases in the middle. The germline V gene has CDR1 MDHEN and CDR2 SYDVKM. The CDR3 region has the DNA TGTGCCAGCAGGCAACAGGGTTTGGGTGAGCAGTTCTTC. Amino acids: CASRQQGLGEQFF.

The chain recombines TRBV15 with TRBJ2-5; D is possibly TRBD1 or TRBD2 (5 bases each). V lost 5 bases, J lost 5 bases, and 18 bases lay in between. Germline CDR1 is LNHNV and CDR2 is YYDKDF (reference sequence). The CDR3 covers 15 residues. CDR3 sequence: CATSVGTRSGETQYF. Written as DNA, the CDR3 is TGTGCCACCAGCGTCGGGACGCGGAGTGGGGAGACCCAGTACTTC.

This sequence joins TRBV7-6 and TRBJ2-5; TRBD1 aligns across 7 bases. Per germline, CDR1 SGHVS and CDR2 FNYEAQ. J lost 8 bases, V lost 3 bases, and 12 bases had no gene match. This CDR3 region has 15 residues. CDR3 amino acids: CASSLSRDSQSTQYF. In nucleotides, the CDR3 is TGTGCCAGCAGCTTGAGCCGGGACAGCCAGAGTACCCAGTACTTC. Full variable domain (missing parts from reference TRBV7-6 and TRBJ2-5): GAGVSQSPRYKVTKRGQDVALRCDPISGHVSLYWYRQALGQGPEFLTYFNYEAQQDKSGLPNDRFSAERPEGSISTLTIQRTEQRDSAMYRCASSLSRDSQSTQYFGPGTRLLVL.

This clonotype was found a few times. The V call is TRBV20-1, the J call TRBJ2-2; a weak D match, TRBD1 (5 bases). The germline V gene has CDR1 DFQATT and CDR2 SNEGSKA (reference sequence). V lost 3 bases and J lost 5, with 13 bases in between. The CDR3 extends over 14 amino acids. The CDR3 bases are TGCAGTGCTAGGAGGCCGTCAGGGACCGGGGAGCTGTTTTTT. It codes for CSARRPSGTGELFF.

This clonotype was detected only a few times. The V gene is TRBV15, the J gene TRBJ2-1; D is unclear. Germline assignment: CDR1 LNHNV and CDR2 YYDKDF (reference sequence). There are 16 residues in the CDR3. The ends were cut back, 5 bases at V and 3 bases at J, with 17 bases in the middle. The CDR3 is CATSFRRELLYNEQFF. The CDR3 coding sequence is TGTGCCACCAGCTTCCGTAGAGAACTTCTCTACAATGAGCAGTTCTTC.

This clonotype was observed a few times. Mismatch with germline at one junction end may stem from a read error. This rearrangement joins TRBV4-2 to TRBJ2-7; the D gene could be TRBD1 or TRBD2 (5 bases each). This CDR3 region has 13 residues. Germline CDR1 is LGHNA and CDR2 is YNFKEQ. CDR3 protein: CASSQDMGPGSSF. CDR3 sequence (DNA): TGTGCCAGCAGCCAAGATATGGGGCCAGGGAGTAGCTTC.

This clonotype was found a few times. This chain joins TRBV6-1 and TRBJ2-1; TRBD2 might be the D (5 bases). The CDR3 contains 15 residues. CDR1 MNHNS and CDR2 SASEGT come from the germline V gene. With 7 bases removed from V and 0 bases from J, the gap between germline ends came to 13 bases. The CDR3 reads CASTLTTSSYNEQFF. CDR3 nucleotides: TGTGCCAGCACCTTGACAACTAGCTCCTACAATGAGCAGTTCTTC.

The J gene is TRBJ1-1, the V gene TRBV2; 8 bases line up with TRBD1. The germline V gene has CDR1 SNHLY and CDR2 FYNNEI. The junction had 4 bases not matched to a gene; V was cut back by 6 bases and J by 4 bases. The CDR3 length is 13 residues. The CDR3 DNA is TGTGCCAGCAGCGGACAGGGTGTCACTGAAGCTTTCTTT. Its translation: CASSGQGVTEAFF.

The chain employs TRBV11-2 and TRBJ2-3, with TRBD2 matching 8 bases. V was clipped by 1 base and J by 4 bases; unmatched bases: 4. CDR1 is SGHAT and CDR2 is FQNNGV in the germline V gene. The CDR3 extends over 15 amino acids. The CDR3 region is CASSLGVGRADTQYF. In nucleotides, the CDR3 is TGTGCCAGCAGCTTAGGAGTCGGGAGGGCAGATACGCAGTATTTT.

This clonotype was observed a handful of times. V usage is TRBV7-2 and J usage is TRBJ2-3; a weak D match, TRBD1 (5 bases). The CDR3 is 13 residues long. Trimming pared 2 bases from V and 14 bases from J, leaving 17 bases between. Germline lookup yields CDR1 SGHTA and CDR2 FQGNSA. The CDR3 DNA is TGTGCCAGCAGCTTACTAGGGGTGGTCTCGTGGTATTTT. This translates into CASSLLGVVSWYF. Drawing the rest from reference TRBV7-2 and TRBJ2-3, the complete variable domain is GAGVSQSPSNKVTEKGKDVELRCDPISGHTALYWYRQSLGQGLEFLIYFQGNSAPDKSGLPSDRFSAERTGGSVSTLTIQRTQQEDSAVYLCASSLLGVVSWYFGPGTRLTVL.

This clonotype was counted between two and nine times. The J gene is TRBJ2-4, the V gene TRBV7-2; possibly TRBD1 for D (5 bases). The germline V gene has CDR1 SGHTA and CDR2 FQGNSA. The CDR3 is made up of 16 amino acids. Trimming pared 1 base from V and 1 base from J, leaving 11 bases between. The CDR3 region is CASSLVVRGAKNIQYF. In nucleotides, the CDR3 is TGTGCCAGCAGCTTAGTCGTTAGGGGTGCCAAAAACATTCAGTACTTC. Drawing the rest from reference TRBV7-2 and TRBJ2-4, the complete variable domain is GAGVSQSPSNKVTEKGKDVELRCDPISGHTALYWYRQSLGQGLEFLIYFQGNSAPDKSGLPSDRFSAERTGGSVSTLTIQRTQQEDSAVYLCASSLVVRGAKNIQYFGAGTRLSVL.

The chain has TRBV4-2 and TRBJ2-1, with 10 bases that match TRBD1. There are 16 residues in the CDR3. CDR1 and CDR2 (germline): LGHNA, YNFKEQ. Trimming at V came to 3 bases and at J to 7 bases, leaving 9 bases not matched to a gene. The CDR3 bases are TGTGCCAGCAGCCATCTATACGGACAGGGGGATAATGAGCAGTTCTTC. Its protein is CASSHLYGQGDNEQFF.